Included here is one TCR beta chain sequence, with context. This clone appeared a single time. The specificity of this receptor is unknown. No clone much larger than this one lies a single base away; base qualities are absent. Based on the germline V gene, the CDR1 and CDR2 sequences are KGHSH and LQKENI. V and J lose 0 bases and 6 bases, and a span of 9 bases separates them. Taken from cysteine to phenylalanine, the CDR3 has 13 residues. Kept here is only the CDR3 DNA, which spans 39 bases and is read in frame from base 1. TCRbeta CDR3 regions were amplified from genomic DNA using the immunoSEQ Assay, a bias-controlled multiplex PCR. On the study's bioinformatics: Nucleated cell counts per sample were estimated from amplification of reference gene primers within the assay. To quantify the absolute abundance of each unique TCRbeta CDR3 rearrangement, sequence reads were collapsed and filtered. For each sample, productive Simpson clonality was calculated as the square root of Simpson's diversity index over productive rearrangements. What TCRdb holds here is the immuneACCESS table cut down to in-frame rearrangements. Part of the clones is not present; checked against another copy, under half of the missing clones reflect an unresolved V gene, and the others are unexplained. V and J calls and clone size are copied from that table; D and trimming were computed from the DNA. The sample records around 260,000 clones, about 88% of which are singletons. Of the sample, less than 5% falls within the top ten clones.

This sample was included in a study of blood T cell repertoires in COVID-19 (dated by TCRdb to 2018 to 2021). As for the study more broadly: Samples from collaborators originated in the United States, Italy and Spain and spanned both the acute and convalescent phases of COVID-19. Where available, HLA class I and class II types were taken from metadata supplied by the sample provider and were not determined by assay-based typing. The samples were drawn from two sources: the first 160 participants of the ongoing ImmuneRACE study, and 1,254 subjects contributed by 6 global collaborators. The material from the prospective study consisted of cDNA or gDNA derived from T cells, B-cell-depleted T cells, or PBMCs. The repertoires were released in a freely available public database meant as a resource for research on the immune response to SARS-CoV-2. The dataset comprised deeply sampled blood TCRbeta repertoires from subjects exposed to, actively infected with, or recovered from COVID-19. The sample metadata nearly always contained a de-identified subject ID, COVID-19 status, age in years and sex. The full study reports these points: How much clinical and demographic metadata was included differed by source and by participant, and the metadata was provided uncurated.

A second Seattle source provided samples from volunteer blood donors who had recovered from COVID-19. Whole blood was collected in K2EDTA tubes by collaborating institutions according to the institutions' own protocols. For TCRbeta analysis, collaborators shipped samples as frozen whole blood, isolated PBMCs, or DNA extracted from either of those sample types. The TCR originated in a man aged 55 to 70 who had recovered from COVID-19. The sample taken for sequencing was peripheral blood. The sequence is built from TRBV18 and TRBJ2-7; a tentative D call is TRBD1 (5 bases match). The CDR3 corresponds to CASSPPTAAEQYF. In nucleotide form, the sequence is TGTGCCAGCTCACCACCGACAGCAGCCGAGCAGTACTTC.